This TCR beta chain was recovered during a study of molecular identifiers for immune sequencing clone quantification. MiXCR, run by TCRdb on the PCR reads, gives a single entry per CDR3 protein. The top ten clones hold 3.8% of a sample with nearly 55,000 distinct CDR3 sequences, roughly 38% of them seen once. Germline V lookup: CDR1 LGHNA, CDR2 YNFKEQ. This CDR3 comprises 12 residues. Trimming removed 7 bases at V and 7 bases at J, with 10 bases between. Input for naive CD8 libraries was about 17,000 to 1,100,000 sorted cells; the RNA fraction used was 10%, 30% or 50%. Naive CD8 T cells were sorted, and the gate applied was CD8+CD4-CCR7+CD45RA+. As for this clonotype: A read error may be the cause here, since a much bigger clone is one base away.

J is TRBJ1-4 and V is TRBV4-2; D not resolved. This receptor was taken from a human donor in good health. Some libraries in this study had Jurkat cell RNA spiked in. The source material was naive CD8+ T cells from blood, with Jurkat cell RNA spiked in. The subset denotes: FACS-sorted CD8+CD4-CCR7+CD45RA+ naive T cells. CDR3 sequence reads: CASTRCGEKLFF. The CDR3 DNA follows: TGTGCCAGCACCCGGTGCGGTGAAAAACTGTTTTTT.